The sequence of this T cell receptor beta chain was determined in a study of monozygotic twins with inflammatory bowel disease. With regard to this clonotype: No antigen is known for it.

TCRdb reprocessed the 5' RACE reads, keeping one entry per CDR3 protein, no DNA. The table gives around 400,000 distinct CDR3 sequences; the top ten clones make up under 3% of it. There are 13 residues in the CDR3. Germline CDR1 reads LGHDT; CDR2 reads YNNKEL (reference sequence). No T cells were sorted before total RNA was taken from whole blood. Study-level points and caveats: IBD patients shared fewer clonotypes with others than healthy twins, especially with disease activity.

The sequencing input was blood. This TCR came from a human donor with ulcerative colitis or Crohn's disease, or a healthy co-twin of an affected twin (not recorded which). The chain couples TRBV3-1 to TRBJ2-7. The CDR3 loop reads CASSQNLGTEQYF.